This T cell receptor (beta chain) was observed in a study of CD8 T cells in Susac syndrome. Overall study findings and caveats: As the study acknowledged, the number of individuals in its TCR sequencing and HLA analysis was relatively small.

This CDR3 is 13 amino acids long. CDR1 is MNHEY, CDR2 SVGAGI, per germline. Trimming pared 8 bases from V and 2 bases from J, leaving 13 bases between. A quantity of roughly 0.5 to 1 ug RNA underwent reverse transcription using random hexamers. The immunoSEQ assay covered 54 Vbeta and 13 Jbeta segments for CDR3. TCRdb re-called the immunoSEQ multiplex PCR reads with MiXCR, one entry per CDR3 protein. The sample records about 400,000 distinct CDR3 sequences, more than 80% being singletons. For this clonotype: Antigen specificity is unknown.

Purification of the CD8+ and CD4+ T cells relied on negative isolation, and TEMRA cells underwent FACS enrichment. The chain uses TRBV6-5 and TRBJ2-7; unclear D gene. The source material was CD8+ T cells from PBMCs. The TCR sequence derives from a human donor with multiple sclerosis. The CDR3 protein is CASSRILAYEQYF. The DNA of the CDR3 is TGTGCCAGCTCCAGGATACTTGCCTACGAGCAGTACTTC.